This T cell receptor (beta chain) was obtained from a study of blood T cell repertoires in COVID-19. Study summary: Sources were T cells, B-cell-depleted T cells, or PBMCs; the material itself was cDNA or gDNA.

TCRdb's table, derived via immunoSEQ multiplex PCR, lists solely in-frame clones and lacks some. The sample comprises approximately 140,000 clones, more than 75% of which are singletons, and approximately 14% rests with the top ten. Losses at the gene ends were 3 bases for V and 8 bases for J; bases not matched to a gene: 4. Per the germline V gene, CDR1 is LNHDA and CDR2 is SQIVND (reference sequence). The CDR3 is 13 amino acids. The gene calls are TRBV19 and TRBJ1-5, with TRBD1 identical over 7 bases. This TCR was recovered from a man older than 75 with acute or convalescent COVID-19. Sequencing used peripheral blood. DNA for the CDR3: TGTGCCAGTAGTATCTCAGGGGGGAAGCCCCAGCATTTT. As protein: CASSISGGKPQHF.